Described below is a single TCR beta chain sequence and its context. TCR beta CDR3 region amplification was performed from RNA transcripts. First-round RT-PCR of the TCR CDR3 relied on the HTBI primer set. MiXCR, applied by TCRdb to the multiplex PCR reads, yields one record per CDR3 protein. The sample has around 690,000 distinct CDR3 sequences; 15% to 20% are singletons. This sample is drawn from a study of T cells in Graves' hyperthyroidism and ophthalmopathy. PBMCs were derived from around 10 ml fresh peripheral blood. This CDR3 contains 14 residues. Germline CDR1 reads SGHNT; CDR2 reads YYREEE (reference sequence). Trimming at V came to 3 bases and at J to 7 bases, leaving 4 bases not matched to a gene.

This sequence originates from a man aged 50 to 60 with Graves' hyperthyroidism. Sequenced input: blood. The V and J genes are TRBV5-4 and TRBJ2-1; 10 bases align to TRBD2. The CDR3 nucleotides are TGTGCCAGCAGCTCCACTAGCGGGACTAATGAGCAGTTCTTC. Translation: CASSSTSGTNEQFF.